Listed below are T cell receptor beta chains from one sample, sequenced in a study of cytomegalovirus exposure and HLA in healthy donors. Libraries were prepared by immunoSEQ multiplex PCR; TCRdb keeps only in-frame clonotypes and omits some of them. There are approximately 140,000 clones in the sample; around 77% occur only once, and over 0.8% lies in the top ten. Specimen: PBMCs. These receptors all stem from a woman aged 55-70 years in good health and CMV-seronegative. Both conserved end residues are trimmed from each CDR3. Fields, in order: V gene, CDR3 protein.

>TRBV7-2
ASTRPSGEYNEQF
>TRBV27
ASSLGTSGGRGGQF
>TRBV30
AWMLGLNTEAF
>TRBV5-6
ASSLFWDRRTKGNIQY
>TRBV29-1
SVVAGGPYEQY
>TRBV6-5
ASSPGQGAAEQY
>TRBV6-5
ASSYSEGQILYEQY
>TRBV27
ASSNTGGYSPGQIPYEQY
>TRBV6-1
ASSERLVQPQH
>TRBV30
AWSVGGIGNQPQH
>TRBV18
ASSRTGQTTSPLH
>TRBV7-8
ASSLAGGGVQETQY
>TRBV5-1
ASSLSGGGTDTQY
>TRBV6-5
ASRSKGPNTEAF
>TRBV7-3
ASSDDTSLGKQF
>TRBV21-1
ASLGTECTDTQY
>TRBV6-6
ASSPSLVREQY
>TRBV5-1
ASSLEGQGSGNTIY
>TRBV28
ASSFREGLETQY
>TRBV19
ASSIHSGSAYEQY
>TRBV2
ASREERDSPLH
>TRBV6-1
ASSETGVTSNQPQH
>TRBV7-3
ASSLTSGTSGGAKF
>TRBV27
ASKGLAAYNEQF
>TRBV5-4
ASSLTSSETQY
>TRBV19
ACIQEANTEAF
>TRBV5-1
ASSLGGDQPQH
>TRBV5-4
ASSLEQARANYGYT
>TRBV10-1
ASSDLAGGPNTEAF
>TRBV27
ASSQAGRGAGQPQH
>TRBV29-1
SALDRGLNTEAF
>TRBV5-1
ASSLGTGGGEQY
>TRBV10-1
ASRAGTSAEQY
>TRBV5-1
ASSLGTGGPLEQY
>TRBV6-5
ASTVAPPGTGELF
>TRBV5-1
ASSYGGGDNSPLH
>TRBV7-9
ASSFELNYEQY
>TRBV2
ASMASKETQY
>TRBV28
ASGYRFWQGPGRDQPQH
>TRBV6-1
ASTDRVGTGELF
>TRBV7-9
ASSLRTANEKLF
>TRBV5-6
ASSLFARFYGYT
>TRBV21-1
ASSGTGGYEQY
>TRBV27
ASSLNRVGEAF
>TRBV28
ASSSLVGGYT
>TRBV25-1
ASSGGQGGQPQH
>TRBV19
ASIQSQGRVNQPQH
>TRBV19
ASSRTGVSSYEQY
>TRBV6-1
ASLRREGWTGELF
>TRBV27
ASRPGRVAYNEQF
>TRBV6-4
ASSDSGGGIQPQH
>TRBV5-4
ASSTNLADTQY
>TRBV19
ASSTGGASYNEQF